What follows is one TCR beta chain and its context. Original methodology: Cell counts per sample came from amplifying reference gene primers. TCRdb's table, derived via immunoSEQ multiplex PCR, lists solely in-frame clones and lacks some. Clonal size and the V and J genes are those of that table, whereas D and trimming came from the DNA. The sample contains approximately 670,000 clones, 85% to 90% of which appear only once. This sample stems from a study of blood T cell repertoires in COVID-19. Study background: Acute and convalescent COVID-19 samples came from the United States, Italy and Spain. The cDNA or gDNA used as material had been derived from T cells, B-cell-depleted T cells, or PBMCs.

The V segment lost 5 bases and the J segment 10 bases; nucleotides outside the gene matches: 8. This CDR3 comprises 13 residues. Germline V gene lookup returns CDR1 SGHTA and CDR2 FQGNSA. The clonotype was recovered from a woman under 30 with acute or convalescent COVID-19. This chain links TRBV7-2 with TRBJ2-5; TRBD1 matches 9 bases. The sample was peripheral blood. The CDR3 region has the DNA TGTGCCAGCAGCGAGATCGGGACAGGGCACCAGTACTTC. Translating it yields CASSEIGTGHQYF. Looking up the rest from reference TRBV7-2 and TRBJ2-5 gives the full variable domain: GAGVSQSPSNKVTEKGKDVELRCDPISGHTALYWYRQSLGQGLEFLIYFQGNSAPDKSGLPSDRFSAERTGGSVSTLTIQRTQQEDSAVYLCASSEIGTGHQYFGPGTRLLVL.